This T cell receptor (beta chain) was recorded in a study of blood T cell repertoires in COVID-19. Measured with immunoSEQ multiplex PCR; TCRdb has only the in-frame clones, and not every one. There are under 80,000 clones in the sample; roughly 82% occur only once, and around 10% lies in the top ten. The sample taken for sequencing was peripheral blood. The receptor's source is a man in his fifties with acute or convalescent COVID-19.

CDR3 amino acids: CAKVFTVCNEKLFF. As DNA, the CDR3 is TGTGCCAAAGTCTTCACGGTATGTAATGAAAAACTGTTTTTT. The chain recombines TRBV6-5 with TRBJ1-4; D gene ambiguous. The germline V and J ends were trimmed by 10 bases and 4 bases, with 16 bases remaining between them. This CDR3 is 14 amino acids long. CDR1 and CDR2 from the germline V gene are MNHEY and SVGAGI.